This T cell receptor (beta chain) was sequenced in a study of response to subunit inactivated influenza vaccine. On this clonotype: Antigen unknown.

Broader study findings: There was a suggestion from the authors that each seasonal influenza vaccination recruits few new T cells.

The CDR3 runs 15 residues. Per the germline V gene, CDR1 is SGHRS and CDR2 is YFSETQ. Trimming stripped 2 bases from V and 1 base from J, with 9 bases between. Each CDR3 protein gets one entry after TCRdb re-called the RT-PCR reads with MiXCR. Among over 750,000 distinct CDR3 sequences listed, roughly 20% were seen once. The sample in question was PBMCs from blood, obtained 4 to 6 days after vaccination. This receptor was obtained from a man over 45 who received an inactivated influenza vaccine. The rearrangement joins TRBV5-1 to TRBJ2-2; D possibly corresponds to TRBD2 (5 bases). The CDR3 region has the DNA TGCGCCAGCAGCTTTGGACTGATGAACACCGGGGAGCTGTTTTTT. Protein product: CASSFGLMNTGELFF.